The 27 T cell receptor beta chains listed next were all sequenced from one sample in a study of neurological immune-mediated disorders (dated by TCRdb to the late 2010s). Receptor libraries were prepared by 5' RACE. The instrument given in TCRdb is Illumina HiSeq 2500. The public reads were reprocessed in TCRdb via fastp at Q25 and MiXCR, keeping in-frame beta chains. Merged by CDR3 protein, the rows form single entries marked with the most common genes and DNA. The sample contains over 35,000 distinct CDR3 sequences, 3.5% to 5% of them found a single time. Jointly, the top ten make up 5.5% to 6.5% of the sample. Specimen: PBMCs. The receptors derive from a woman between 55 and 75 years old with multiple sclerosis.

Many counts were recorded for this clonotype. The rearrangement joins TRBV3-1 to TRBJ2-1; 10 bases map to TRBD2. CDR1 and CDR2 from the germline V gene are LGHDT and YNNKEL (reference sequence). Trimming removed 5 bases from V and 8 bases from J; junction bases left unmatched: 9. The CDR3 is 15 amino acids. The CDR3 nucleotides are TGTGCCAGCAGCGGCGCTAGCGGGAGCGGCCATGAGCAGTTCTTC. It translates to CASSGASGSGHEQFF.

There are a few counts of this clonotype. This chain joins TRBV5-6 and TRBJ1-1, with D perhaps TRBD1 (6 bases). With 5 bases removed from V and 5 bases from J, the gap between germline ends came to 16 bases. In germline, CDR1 is SGHDT, CDR2 YYEEEE. There are 14 residues in the CDR3. CDR3 loop: CASRKDRGWTEAFF. The CDR3 coding sequence is TGTGCCAGCAGAAAGGACAGAGGGTGGACTGAAGCTTTCTTT.

Only a few counts were recorded for this clonotype. The genes are TRBV7-8 and TRBJ2-2; D not certain. Trimming pared 1 base from V and 5 bases from J, leaving 8 bases between. The CDR3 spans 14 residues. CDR1 is SGHVS, CDR2 FQNEAQ, per germline. CDR3 loop: CASSLDSRTGELFF. The DNA for the CDR3 is TGTGCCAGCAGCTTAGACAGCCGTACCGGGGAGCTGTTTTTT.

This clonotype was recorded at least ten times. The chain employs TRBV12-3 or TRBV12-4 and TRBJ2-7; a weak D match, TRBD2 (5 bases). The CDR3 is 12 residues long. Trimming took off 5 bases at V and 1 base at J, with 6 bases between the two ends. The CDR3 loop is CASSRGSYEQYV. The CDR3 DNA follows: TGTGCCAGCAGTAGAGGGTCCTACGAGCAGTACGTC.

The table lists this clonotype with many counts. The V call is TRBV20-1, the J call TRBJ1-2; the D is unclear. This CDR3 is 12 amino acids long. Trimming removed 1 base from V and 6 bases from J, with 9 bases in between. In germline, CDR1 is DFQATT, CDR2 SNEGSKA (reference sequence). CDR3 sequence (DNA): TGCAGTGCTAGAGTCAGATCGGATGGCTACACCTTC. This translates into CSARVRSDGYTF.

This clonotype was counted ten times or more. This chain uses TRBV5-1 with TRBJ2-6; D not certain. CDR1 and CDR2 from the germline V gene are SGHRS and YFSETQ. The V gene lost 1 base and the J gene lost 1 base, with 6 bases spanning the gap. This CDR3 comprises 15 residues. In nucleotides, the CDR3 is TGCGCCAGCAGCTTGCCCATATCTGGGGCCAACGTCCTGACTTTC. Its protein product is CASSLPISGANVLTF.

Many counts were recorded for this clonotype. The chain recombines TRBV3-1 with TRBJ1-1; a weak D match, TRBD1 (5 bases). Trimming pared 5 bases from V and 4 bases from J, leaving 14 bases between. The CDR3 is made up of 14 amino acids. Germline loops: CDR1 LGHDT, CDR2 YNNKEL (reference sequence). The CDR3: CASSNWDSGTEAFF. CDR3 bases: TGTGCCAGCAGCAACTGGGACTCGGGCACTGAAGCTTTCTTT.

This clonotype was counted ten times or more. The chain has TRBV6-2 or TRBV6-3 and TRBJ1-5; D not certain. The CDR3 totals 13 residues. Germline V gene lookup returns CDR1 MNHEY and CDR2 SVGEGT. Trimming shortened V by 0 bases and J by 5 bases, and 5 bases separated the two germline ends. The CDR3 here is CASSYSGHQPQHF. In DNA, the CDR3 is TGTGCCAGCAGTTACTCCGGCCATCAGCCCCAGCATTTT.

This clonotype was recorded many times. The CDR3 nucleotides read TGCGCCAGCAGCCAAGAAACTAGAATGCCAGATACGCAGTATTTT. It is translated as CASSQETRMPDTQYF. The V and J genes are TRBV4-1 and TRBJ2-3, with D maybe TRBD2 (5 bases). Germline V gives CDR1 MGHRA, CDR2 YSYEKL. Deletions cut 0 bases from V and 4 bases from J, with 11 bases between. The CDR3 has 15 residues.

This clonotype has a count of ten or more. This chain links TRBV20-1 with TRBJ1-2, with D uncertain. The V end was cut by 1 base, the J end by 2 bases, with 5 bases between. There are 12 residues in the CDR3. Germline CDR1 reads DFQATT; CDR2 reads SNEGSKA (reference sequence). CDR3 DNA sequence: TGCAGTGCTAGAGGCCGAAACTATGGCTACACCTTC. Amino acid sequence: CSARGRNYGYTF.

In its sample, this clonotype was seen many times. This chain connects TRBV24-1 to TRBJ2-1; no definite D call. Trimming took off 1 base at V and 9 bases at J, with 9 bases between the two ends. Germline CDR1 KGHDR, CDR2 SFDVKD. This CDR3 has 13 residues. CDR3: CATSDFWGSEQFF. The CDR3 DNA sequence: TGTGCCACCAGTGATTTCTGGGGTAGTGAGCAGTTCTTC.

This clonotype was detected many times. The chain couples TRBV5-1 to TRBJ2-3; no clear D gene. The CDR3 loop spans 14 amino acids. Germline V gene sequence: CDR1 SGHRS, CDR2 YFSETQ. Trimming removed 1 base at V and 2 bases at J, with 8 bases between. The CDR3 is CASSLMSYTDTQYF. In nucleotides, the CDR3 is TGCGCCAGCAGCTTGATGAGCTACACAGATACGCAGTATTTT.

Many counts were recorded for this clonotype. The chain has TRBV4-1 and TRBJ2-7; D is unresolved. The germline V and J ends were trimmed by 3 bases and 5 bases, with 8 bases remaining between them. The germline V gene encodes CDR1 MGHRA and CDR2 YSYEKL. The CDR3 has 12 residues. The CDR3 spells CASSHQSDEQYF. The CDR3 nucleotides are TGCGCCAGCAGCCACCAATCGGACGAGCAGTACTTC.

This clonotype showed up many times. The genes are TRBV20-1 and TRBJ1-5; TRBD1 agrees at 7 bases. The CDR3 contains 13 residues. Germline CDR1 reads DFQATT; CDR2 reads SNEGSKA (reference sequence). V shed 4 bases and J 7 bases; nucleotides not matched to a gene: 7. The CDR3 bases are TGCAGTGCTACACCACAGGGGAACCAGCCCCAGCATTTT. Translating it yields CSATPQGNQPQHF.

This clonotype was detected many times. The V call is TRBV10-2, the J call TRBJ2-3, with D possibly called TRBD1 or TRBD2 (5 bases each). Germline V gene lookup returns CDR1 WSHSY and CDR2 SAAADI. The CDR3 is made up of 13 amino acids. Trimming shortened V by 10 bases and J by 7 bases, and 18 bases separated the two germline ends. CDR3 sequence: CAISDTETNTQYF. In nucleotides, the CDR3 is TGCGCCATCTCGGACACGGAGACTAATACGCAGTATTTT.

The rearrangement uses TRBV7-9 and TRBJ2-2; the D is unclear. Per the germline V gene, CDR1 is SEHNR and CDR2 is FQNEAQ (reference sequence). The CDR3 loop spans 18 amino acids. V lost 1 base, J lost 7 bases, and 22 bases lay in between. The CDR3 sequence: CASSLGSGRRLVGGELFF. The CDR3 coding sequence is TGTGCCAGCAGCTTAGGTTCCGGGCGACGGTTAGTGGGCGGGGAGCTGTTTTTT.

The table lists this clonotype with many counts. The chain uses TRBV12-5 and TRBJ2-3; 10 nucleotides line up with TRBD1. Per germline, CDR1 LGHNT and CDR2 FRNRAP. The CDR3 is 16 amino acids. The trim removed 1 base at V and 6 bases at J, leaving 7 bases unmatched. For the CDR3, the DNA is TGTGCTAGTGGTTTGGGCCGGGACAGGGGAGGCGATACGCAGTATTTT. Translated: CASGLGRDRGGDTQYF.

This clonotype appeared a few times. The chain has TRBV20-1 and TRBJ2-1; D remains ambiguous. V shed 3 bases and J shed 8 bases, with 8 bases lying between them. The CDR3 runs to 11 residues. Germline V lookup: CDR1 DFQATT, CDR2 SNEGSKA (reference sequence). CDR3 residues: CSASSRDEQFF. In nucleotides, the CDR3 is TGCAGTGCTAGTTCTAGGGATGAGCAGTTCTTC.

This chain links TRBV12-3 or TRBV12-4 with TRBJ1-4; TRBD1 is a possible D gene (5 bases). V was trimmed by 4 bases and J by 10 bases, leaving 19 bases between them. This CDR3 is built from 15 residues. For the CDR3, the DNA is TGTGCCAGCAGTTCGTCCGGGACCGGTCGTGGAAAACTGTTTTTT. Translating gives CASSSSGTGRGKLFF.

This clonotype occurred many times. The genes are TRBV6-5 and TRBJ2-7; 10 nucleotides agree with TRBD2. V dropped 8 bases and J dropped 2; count of bases not matched to a gene: 6. Germline CDR1 MNHEY, CDR2 SVGAGI. This CDR3 region has 14 residues. The CDR3 DNA sequence: TGTGCCAGCGTAAAAGCGGGGGGGCCCTACGAGCAGTACTTC. It codes for CASVKAGGPYEQYF.

Many counts were recorded for this clonotype. The V call is TRBV29-1, the J call TRBJ2-5; a possible D gene is TRBD2 (5 bases). Germline assignment: CDR1 SQVTM and CDR2 ANQGSEA. Trimming removed 5 bases at V and 1 base at J, with 11 bases between. The CDR3 extends over 13 amino acids. The chain's CDR3 is CSVRRGPQETQYF. CDR3 DNA: TGCAGCGTTCGTCGCGGGCCCCAAGAGACCCAGTACTTC.

This clonotype was recorded at least ten times. The V gene is TRBV7-9, the J gene TRBJ2-3, with D tentatively TRBD1 (5 bases). V lost 5 bases and J 5 bases, leaving 8 bases between the germline ends. This CDR3 spans 12 amino acids. Germline-derived CDR1 and CDR2 are SEHNR and FQNEAQ (reference sequence). The CDR3 nucleotides read TGTGCCAGCAGCCTACAGGAAGATACGCAGTATTTT. Amino acid sequence: CASSLQEDTQYF. Full variable domain (rest looked up from reference TRBV7-9 and TRBJ2-3): DTGVSQNPRHKITKRGQNVTFRCDPISEHNRLYWYRQTLGQGPEFLTYFQNEAQLEKSRLLSDRFSAERPKGSFSTLEIQRTEQGDSAMYLCASSLQEDTQYFGPGTRLTVL.

This clonotype was counted ten times or more. V usage is TRBV20-1 and J usage is TRBJ1-5; D is ambiguous. CDR3 length: 12 residues. Germline V gives CDR1 DFQATT, CDR2 SNEGSKA (reference sequence). V shed 6 bases and J shed 3 bases, with 9 bases lying between them. The CDR3 here is CSARVYNQPQHF. CDR3 bases: TGCAGTGCACGGGTTTACAATCAGCCCCAGCATTTT.

The sample holds many counts of this clonotype. V usage is TRBV10-3 and J usage is TRBJ2-3, with 8 bases fitting TRBD2. The germline V gene encodes CDR1 ENHRY and CDR2 SYGVKD. The CDR3 has 17 amino acids. With V trimmed by 8 bases and J by 4 bases, 17 bases remained unmatched. The CDR3 sequence is CAIGRAGGALAADTQYF. CDR3 sequence (DNA): TGTGCCATCGGGAGGGCGGGGGGCGCACTAGCGGCAGATACGCAGTATTTT.

In this sample, this clonotype turned up many times. The J gene is TRBJ1-2, the V gene TRBV29-1; D uncertain. Germline V gene sequence: CDR1 SQVTM, CDR2 ANQGSEA. The CDR3 is made up of 11 amino acids. Deletions cut 5 bases from V and 3 bases from J, with 7 bases between. CDR3 sequence (DNA): TGCAGCGTTCGGCTTTACTATGGCTACACCTTC. Its protein is CSVRLYYGYTF.

This clonotype has at least ten counts. V gene TRBV24-1 combines with J gene TRBJ2-3, with D possibly matching TRBD2 (6 bases). V lost 6 bases, J lost 0 bases, and 9 bases lay in between. This CDR3 is built from 14 residues. Germline V gene data show CDR1 as KGHDR and CDR2 as SFDVKD. The chain's CDR3 is CATSFGLSTDTQYF. CDR3 nucleotide sequence: TGTGCCACCAGTTTCGGACTAAGCACAGATACGCAGTATTTT.

This clonotype appeared many times. The chain links TRBV6-6 to TRBJ2-3, with D possibly TRBD1 on 6 matching bases. The germline gives CDR1 MNHNY, CDR2 SVGAGI (reference sequence). This CDR3 is built from 15 residues. With 6 bases removed from V and 1 base from J, the gap between germline ends came to 14 bases. CDR3 residues: CASSGQRVGTDTQYF. The CDR3 nucleotides are TGTGCCAGCAGCGGACAGAGGGTGGGCACAGATACGCAGTATTTT.